The clone carrying this T cell receptor beta chain was observed at least ten times. The data were taken from a study of CD8+CD57+ T cells in acquired aplastic anemia. Genomic DNA templated the TCR beta VDJ and CDR3 profiling. TCRdb analysed the reads with MiXCR anew, one entry per CDR3 protein. Among more than 150,000 distinct CDR3 sequences listed, roughly half were seen once. Looked up from germline, CDR1 is MNHEY and CDR2 is SVGAGI. The CDR3 runs 15 residues. V was trimmed by 0 bases and J by 1 base, leaving 9 bases between them. This TCR derives from a human donor in good health. This chain connects TRBV6-5 to TRBJ1-2; D remains unclear. Sequenced sample: sorted CD4+, CD8+, or CD8+CD57+ T cells (not recorded which) from PBMCs. The DNA of the CDR3 is TGTGCCAGCAGTTACTCTGCCATGAATAACTATGGCTACACCTTC. It codes for CASSYSAMNNYGYTF.